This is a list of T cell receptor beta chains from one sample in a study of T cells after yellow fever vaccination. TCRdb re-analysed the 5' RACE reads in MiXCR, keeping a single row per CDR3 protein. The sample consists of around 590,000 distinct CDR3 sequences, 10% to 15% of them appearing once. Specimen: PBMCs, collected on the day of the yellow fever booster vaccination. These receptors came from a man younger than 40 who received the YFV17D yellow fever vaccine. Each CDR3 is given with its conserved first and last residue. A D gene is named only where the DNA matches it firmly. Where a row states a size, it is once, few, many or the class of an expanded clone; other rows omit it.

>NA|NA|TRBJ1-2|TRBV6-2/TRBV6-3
TGTGCCAGCAGTTACAATGGGATCTCGGAAGGCTACACCTTC
CASSYNGISEGYTF
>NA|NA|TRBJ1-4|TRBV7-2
TGTGCCAGCAGCTTAGGTCTCCTAGAAAAACTGTTTTTT
CASSLGLLEKLFF
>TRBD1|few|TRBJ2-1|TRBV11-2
TGTGCCAGCAGCTCGCTCTTGGGGCAGGGGGTAGGGTCCTACAATGAGCAGTTCTTC
CASSSLLGQGVGSYNEQFF
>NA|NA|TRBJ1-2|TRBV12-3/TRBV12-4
TGTGCCAGCAGCAAGGGTGGCTACACCTTC
CASSKGGYTF
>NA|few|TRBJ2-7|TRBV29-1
TGCAGCGGAACGGACAGATACGAGCAGTACTTC
CSGTDRYEQYF
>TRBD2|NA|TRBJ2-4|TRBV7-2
TGTGCCAGCAGCTTAGATGGCGGGAGTGGAAACATTCAGTACTTC
CASSLDGGSGNIQYF
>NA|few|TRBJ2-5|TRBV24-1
TGTGCCACCAGTGATCGGACGGCGCAGCATCAAGAGACCCAGTACTTC
CATSDRTAQHQETQYF
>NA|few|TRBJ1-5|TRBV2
TGTGCCAGCAGTGGACACAAGTATAGCAATCAGCCCCAGCATTTT
CASSGHKYSNQPQHF
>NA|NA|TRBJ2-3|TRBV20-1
TGCAGTGCCCACCCGAGCACAGATACGCAGTATTTT
CSAHPSTDTQYF
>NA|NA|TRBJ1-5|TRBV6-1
TGTGCCAGCAGTGAAGGGGACGCCAATCAGCCCCAGCATTTT
CASSEGDANQPQHF
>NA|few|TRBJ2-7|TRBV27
TGTGCCAGCAGTTTAAGTCGACTCTACGAGCAGTACTTC
CASSLSRLYEQYF
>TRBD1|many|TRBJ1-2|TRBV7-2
TGTGCCAGCAGCCCGTCCCCGACAGGGAACTATGGCTACACCTTC
CASSPSPTGNYGYTF
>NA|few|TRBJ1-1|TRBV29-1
TGCAGCGAGGGTGCCCCCGGGAATGAAGCTTTCTTT
CSEGAPGNEAFF
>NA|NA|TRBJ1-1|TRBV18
TGTGCCAGCTCAAACCTGCCGATGAACACTGAAGCTTTCTTT
CASSNLPMNTEAFF
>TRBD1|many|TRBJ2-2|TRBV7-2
TGTGCCAGCAGCTTAAGGACAGGAAACACCGGGGAGCTGTTTTTT
CASSLRTGNTGELFF
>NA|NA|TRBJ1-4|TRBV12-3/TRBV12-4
TGTGCCAGCAGCTACGAAGGAGAAAAACTGTTTTTT
CASSYEGEKLFF
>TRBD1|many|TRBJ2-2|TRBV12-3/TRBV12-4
TGTGCCAGCCCCGGGACAGGGGGCACCGGGGAGCTGTTTTTT
CASPGTGGTGELFF
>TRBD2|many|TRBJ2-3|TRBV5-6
TGTGCCAGCAGCAACCTGGGGACTAGCGGGAGCGGTGAGGATACGCAGTATTTT
CASSNLGTSGSGEDTQYF
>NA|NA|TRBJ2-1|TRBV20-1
TGCAGTGCTCAAGCTGGTTACAATGAGCAGTTCTTC
CSAQAGYNEQFF
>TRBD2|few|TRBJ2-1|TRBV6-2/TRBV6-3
TGTGCCAGCAGTTTGATTAGCGGGAGAGGTTACAATGAGCAGTTCTTC
CASSLISGRGYNEQFF
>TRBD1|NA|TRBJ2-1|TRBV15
TGTGCCACCAGCCCCCGGGACAGCCTCTACAATGAGCAGTTCTTC
CATSPRDSLYNEQFF
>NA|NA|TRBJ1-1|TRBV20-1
TGCAGTGCTAGATCCTTAACGGGGGTGAACACTGAAGCTTTCTTT
CSARSLTGVNTEAFF
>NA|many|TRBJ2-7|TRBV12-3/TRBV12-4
TGTGCCAGCAGCTTATTAGACGAGCAGTACTTC
CASSLLDEQYF
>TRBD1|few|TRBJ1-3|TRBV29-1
TGCAGCGTTGACTTGACAGGGACCGGAAACACCATATATTTT
CSVDLTGTGNTIYF
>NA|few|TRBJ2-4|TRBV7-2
TGTGCCAGCAGCTTAAGGTTTACTGGGGGTAGCGAAAACATTCAGTACTTC
CASSLRFTGGSENIQYF
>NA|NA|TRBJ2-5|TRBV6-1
TGTGCCAGCAGCCAACTCTATAGCGGTCGACAAGAGACCCAGTACTTC
CASSQLYSGRQETQYF
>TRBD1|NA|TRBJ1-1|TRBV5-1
TGCGCCAGCAGCTTGAACAGGGGGGACACTGAAGCTTTCTTT
CASSLNRGDTEAFF
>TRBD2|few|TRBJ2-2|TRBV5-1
TGCGCCAGCAGCCCCTTAGCGGGAGTTAGGCCCGGGGAGCTGTTTTTT
CASSPLAGVRPGELFF
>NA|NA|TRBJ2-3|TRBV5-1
TGCGCCAGCAGCTTGGACAGGACAGACGTCGTTGATACGCAGTATTTT
CASSLDRTDVVDTQYF
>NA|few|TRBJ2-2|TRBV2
TGTGCCAGCAGGAGCCGGTCATTGGGCGGGGAGCTGTTTTTT
CASRSRSLGGELFF
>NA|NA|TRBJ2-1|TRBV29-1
TGCAGCATCCGGGACTCTCGAATTGTTAGTAGCTCCTACAATGAGCAGTTCTTC
CSIRDSRIVSSSYNEQFF
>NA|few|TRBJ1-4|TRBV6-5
TGTGCCAGCAGTTACTCGGGTGGGTCGGAAAAACTGTTTTTT
CASSYSGGSEKLFF
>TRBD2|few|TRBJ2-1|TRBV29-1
TGCAGCGTTGGGCTAGCGGGAGGGCCGAATGAGCAGTTCTTC
CSVGLAGGPNEQFF
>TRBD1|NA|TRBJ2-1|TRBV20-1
TGCAGTGCTACCCGTGAGGGGGCGGCATATGAGCAGTTCTTC
CSATREGAAYEQFF
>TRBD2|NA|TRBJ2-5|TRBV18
TGTGCCAGCTCACCGGAAACTAGGACTAGAAAGAGGCAAGAGACCCAGTACTTC
CASSPETRTRKRQETQYF
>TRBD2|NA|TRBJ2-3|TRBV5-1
TGCGCCAGCAGCAGCCTTGCTAGCGGTAGCACAGATACGCAGTATTTT
CASSSLASGSTDTQYF
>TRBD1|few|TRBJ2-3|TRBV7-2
TGTGCCAGCAGCCCGGGACAGTGGAGGACAGATACGCAGTATTTT
CASSPGQWRTDTQYF
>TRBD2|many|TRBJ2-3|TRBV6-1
TGTGCCAGCAGCCCGGGACTAGCGGGAGGTAGAGATACGCAGTATTTT
CASSPGLAGGRDTQYF
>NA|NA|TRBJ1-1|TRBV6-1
TGTGCCAGCAGTACCCGGTTAGGGAGCTCTGAAGCTTTCTTT
CASSTRLGSSEAFF
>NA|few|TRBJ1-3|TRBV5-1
TGCGCCAGCAGCAGAGACAGACCCTCTGGAAACACCATATATTTT
CASSRDRPSGNTIYF
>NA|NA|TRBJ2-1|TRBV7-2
TGTGCCAGCAGCTCGGGCTTCGGAGGGGTCTCCTACAATGAGCAGTTCTTC
CASSSGFGGVSYNEQFF
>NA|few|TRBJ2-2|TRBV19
TGTGCCAGTAGTATAGGCGATCGGCGGATGAACACCGGGGAGCTGTTTTTT
CASSIGDRRMNTGELFF
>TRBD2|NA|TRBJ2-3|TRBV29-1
TGCAGCGTTGAAGGGGTAGGGACTAGCGGGAGGGCCAGCACAGATACGCAGTATTTT
CSVEGVGTSGRASTDTQYF
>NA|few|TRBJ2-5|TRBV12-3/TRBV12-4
TGTGCCAGCAGCCCAGCTAACCAAGAGACCCAGTACTTC
CASSPANQETQYF
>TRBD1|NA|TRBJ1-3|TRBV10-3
TGTGCCTCCTCGGGACAGCCCTCTGGAAACACCATATATTTT
CASSGQPSGNTIYF
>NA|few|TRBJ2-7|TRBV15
TGTGCCACCGCCCGGGGCACCACGACGAACGAGCAGTACTTC
CATARGTTTNEQYF
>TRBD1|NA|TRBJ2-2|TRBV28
TGTGCCAGCAGAGGGTTACAGGGGACCGGGGAGCTGTTTTTT
CASRGLQGTGELFF
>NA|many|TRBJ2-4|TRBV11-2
TGTGCCAGCAGCTACCTCACCGAAGCCAAAAACATTCAGTACTTC
CASSYLTEAKNIQYF
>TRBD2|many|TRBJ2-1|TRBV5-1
TGCGCCAGCATCGCTAGCGGGAGGGGCAATGAGCAGTTCTTC
CASIASGRGNEQFF
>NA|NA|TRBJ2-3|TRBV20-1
TGCAGTGCTAGAGACCCCTATGTGGGCCCAGATACGCAGTATTTT
CSARDPYVGPDTQYF